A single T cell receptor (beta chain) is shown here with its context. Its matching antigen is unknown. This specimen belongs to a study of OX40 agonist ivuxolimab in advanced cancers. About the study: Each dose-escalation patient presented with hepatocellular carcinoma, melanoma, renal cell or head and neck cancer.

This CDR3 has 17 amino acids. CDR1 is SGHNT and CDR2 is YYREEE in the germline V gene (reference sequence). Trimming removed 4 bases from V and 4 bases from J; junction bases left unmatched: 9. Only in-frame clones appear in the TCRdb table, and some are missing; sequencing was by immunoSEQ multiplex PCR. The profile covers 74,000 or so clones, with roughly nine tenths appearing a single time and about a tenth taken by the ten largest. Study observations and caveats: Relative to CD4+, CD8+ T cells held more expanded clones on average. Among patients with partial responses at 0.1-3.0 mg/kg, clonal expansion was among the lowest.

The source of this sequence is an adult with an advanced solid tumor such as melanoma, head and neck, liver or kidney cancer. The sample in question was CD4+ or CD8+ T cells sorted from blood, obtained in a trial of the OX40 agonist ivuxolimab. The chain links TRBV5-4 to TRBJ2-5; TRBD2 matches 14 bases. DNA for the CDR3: TGTGCCAGCAGCAAAACAGGGACTAGCGGGAGAGTAGAGACCCAGTACTTC. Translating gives CASSKTGTSGRVETQYF.